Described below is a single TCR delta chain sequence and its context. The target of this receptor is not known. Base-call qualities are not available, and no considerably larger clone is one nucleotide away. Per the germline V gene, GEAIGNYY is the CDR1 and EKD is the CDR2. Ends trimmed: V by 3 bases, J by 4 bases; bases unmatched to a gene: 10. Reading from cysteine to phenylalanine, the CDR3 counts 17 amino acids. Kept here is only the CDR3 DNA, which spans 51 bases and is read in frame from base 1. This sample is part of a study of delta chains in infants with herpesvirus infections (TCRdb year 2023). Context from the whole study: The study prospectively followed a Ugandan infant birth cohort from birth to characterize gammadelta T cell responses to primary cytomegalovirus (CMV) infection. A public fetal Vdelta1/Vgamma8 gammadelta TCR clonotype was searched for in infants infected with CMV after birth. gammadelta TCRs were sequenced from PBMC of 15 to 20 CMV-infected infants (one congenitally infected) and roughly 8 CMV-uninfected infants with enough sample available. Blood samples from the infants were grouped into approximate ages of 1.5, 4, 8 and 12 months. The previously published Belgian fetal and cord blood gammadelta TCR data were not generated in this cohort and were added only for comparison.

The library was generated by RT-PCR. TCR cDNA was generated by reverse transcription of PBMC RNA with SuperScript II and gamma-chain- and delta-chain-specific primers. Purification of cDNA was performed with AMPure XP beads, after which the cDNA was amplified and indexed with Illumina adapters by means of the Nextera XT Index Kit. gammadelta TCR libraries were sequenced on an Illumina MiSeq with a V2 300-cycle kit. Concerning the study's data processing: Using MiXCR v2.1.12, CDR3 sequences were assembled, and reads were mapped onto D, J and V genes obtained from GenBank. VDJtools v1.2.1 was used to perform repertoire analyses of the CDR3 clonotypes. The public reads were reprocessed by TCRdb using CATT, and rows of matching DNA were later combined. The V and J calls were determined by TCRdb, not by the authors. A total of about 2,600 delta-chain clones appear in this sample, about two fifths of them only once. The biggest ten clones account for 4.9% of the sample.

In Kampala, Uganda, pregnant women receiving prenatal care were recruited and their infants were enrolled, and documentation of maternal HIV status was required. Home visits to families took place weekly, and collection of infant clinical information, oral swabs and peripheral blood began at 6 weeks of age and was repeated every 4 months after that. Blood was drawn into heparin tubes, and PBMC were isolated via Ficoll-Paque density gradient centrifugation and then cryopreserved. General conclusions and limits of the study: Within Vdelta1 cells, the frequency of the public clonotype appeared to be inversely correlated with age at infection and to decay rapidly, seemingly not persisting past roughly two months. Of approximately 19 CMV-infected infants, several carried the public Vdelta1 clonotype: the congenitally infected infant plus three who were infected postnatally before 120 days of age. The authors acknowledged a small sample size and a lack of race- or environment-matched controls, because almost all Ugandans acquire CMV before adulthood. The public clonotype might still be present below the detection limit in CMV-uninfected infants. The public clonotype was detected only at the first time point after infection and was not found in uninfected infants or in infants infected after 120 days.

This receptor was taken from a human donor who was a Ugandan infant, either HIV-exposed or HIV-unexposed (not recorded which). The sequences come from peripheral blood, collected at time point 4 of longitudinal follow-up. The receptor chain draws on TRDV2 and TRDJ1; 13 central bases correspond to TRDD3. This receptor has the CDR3 CACDRLILGDTRDKLIF. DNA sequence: TGTGCCTGTGACCGACTCATACTGGGGGATACGCGCGATAAACTCATCTTT.